These 21 T cell receptor beta chains came from one sample sequenced in a study of blood T cell repertoires in COVID-19. The data were produced by immunoSEQ multiplex PCR, yet TCRdb's version contains in-frame clones alone and is incomplete. The table has under 250,000 clones, 92% seen once. Sequencing was done on a sample of peripheral blood. These receptors all stem from a man between 60 and 75 years old with COVID-19, enrolled during active disease.

The chain couples TRBV5-4 to TRBJ2-1; D uncertain. The ends were cut back, 4 bases at V and 10 bases at J, with 12 bases in the middle. CDR3 length: 12 amino acids. Per the germline V gene, CDR1 is SGHNT and CDR2 is YYREEE (reference sequence). DNA for the CDR3: TGTGCCAGCAGCGTGGGCGCGTTGGAGCAGTTCTTC. It codes for CASSVGALEQFF.

The chain combines TRBV2 with TRBJ2-7; D possibly corresponds to TRBD2 (6 bases). Germline loops: CDR1 SNHLY, CDR2 FYNNEI. CDR3 length equals 14 residues. V dropped 1 base and J dropped 7 bases, with 14 bases sitting between them. The CDR3 coding sequence is TGTGCCAGCAGTGAAGGCGGGGCCCCTTTGGAGCAGTACTTC. Protein: CASSEGGAPLEQYF. Together with reference TRBV2 and TRBJ2-7, the CDR3 gives the full variable domain: EPEVTQTPSHQVTQMGQEVILRCVPISNHLYFYWYRQILGQKVEFLVSFYNNEISEKSEIFDDQFSVERPDGSNFTLKIRSTKLEDSAMYFCASSEGGAPLEQYFGPGTRLTVT.

The chain recombines TRBV19 with TRBJ2-7, with D possibly TRBD2 on 6 matching bases. Germline V CDR1 and CDR2: LNHDA, SQIVND (reference sequence). V lost 3 bases, J lost 6 bases, and 9 bases lay in between. The CDR3 is made up of 12 amino acids. CDR3 sequence (DNA): TGTGCCAGTAGTATCGGGGGTGTCGAGCAGTACTTC. Its protein product is CASSIGGVEQYF.

The chain has TRBV11-1 and TRBJ2-1; 13 bases align to TRBD2. The germline V gene has CDR1 SGHAT and CDR2 FQDESV (reference sequence). The CDR3 has 14 amino acids. The V gene end was trimmed by 8 bases and the J gene end by 7 bases; junction bases not matched to a gene: 5. In DNA, the CDR3 is TGTGCCAGCGCGGGACTAGCGGGGAGGAATGAGCAGTTCTTC. It yields the protein CASAGLAGRNEQFF.

This chain connects TRBV6-5 to TRBJ1-1; 8 positions agree with TRBD1. With V trimmed by 6 bases and J by 1 base, 4 bases remained unmatched. This CDR3 region has 14 residues. Germline loops: CDR1 MNHEY, CDR2 SVGAGI. This CDR3 is CASRVDRANTEAFF. DNA for the CDR3: TGTGCCAGCAGGGTGGACAGGGCGAACACTGAAGCTTTCTTT.

The chain links TRBV10-3 to TRBJ2-1; no reliable D call. This CDR3 region has 12 residues. Germline-derived CDR1 and CDR2 are ENHRY and SYGVKD. V was cut by 2 bases and J by 7 bases, with 6 bases left in between. CDR3 sequence (DNA): TGTGCCATCAGTGAGCGAGAGAATGAGCAGTTCTTC. It yields the protein CAISERENEQFF.

V gene TRBV5-4 combines with J gene TRBJ2-2, with TRBD2 matching over 14 bases. Per the germline V gene, CDR1 is SGHNT and CDR2 is YYREEE (reference sequence). The CDR3 consists of 16 residues. V was pared by 5 bases and J by 6 bases, with 6 bases of the junction left unmatched. The CDR3 protein is CASSSGTSGSPGELFF. CDR3 nucleotides: TGTGCCAGCAGTTCCGGGACTAGCGGGAGTCCCGGGGAGCTGTTTTTT.

The chain joins TRBV29-1 to TRBJ2-3, with TRBD2 as a possible D gene (5 bases). Germline V CDR1 and CDR2: SQVTM, ANQGSEA. Trimming cost V 4 bases and J 1 base, with 12 bases left between them. CDR3 length equals 14 residues. The CDR3 DNA sequence: TGCAGCGTTGTATCGGCGAGGGGCACAGATACGCAGTATTTT. Its translation is CSVVSARGTDTQYF.

This clone was observed once. This chain links TRBV18 with TRBJ2-3, with 10 positions matching TRBD1. The CDR3 is made up of 15 amino acids. Germline lookup yields CDR1 KGHSH and CDR2 LQKENI. The V segment lost 1 base and the J segment 4 bases; nucleotides outside the gene matches: 2. CDR3 protein: CASSPQGQGSDTQYF. The DNA of the CDR3 is TGTGCCAGCTCACCACAGGGACAGGGGTCAGATACGCAGTATTTT.

This clone showed up just once. The chain has TRBV14 and TRBJ2-1, with TRBD2 matching over 9 bases. The ends lost 4 bases at V and 7 bases at J; junction bases unmatched: 8. This CDR3 region has 15 residues. Germline CDR1 reads SGHDN; CDR2 reads FVKESK. The CDR3: CASSRTIAGDNEQFF. In DNA form, the CDR3 reads TGTGCCAGCAGCCGCACGATAGCGGGAGATAATGAGCAGTTCTTC.

This clone was detected only once. V and J are TRBV19 and TRBJ1-6; 9 bases fit TRBD1. Germline V CDR1 and CDR2: LNHDA, SQIVND (reference sequence). The CDR3 is made up of 18 amino acids. V shed 7 bases, J shed 0 bases, and the junction held 10 bases outside the gene matches. The CDR3: CASNPLGQGSSYNSPLHF. In DNA, the CDR3 is TGTGCCAGTAACCCCCTTGGACAGGGGAGCTCCTATAATTCACCCCTCCACTTT.

The rearrangement links TRBV5-4 to TRBJ1-2; 8 positions match TRBD1. Per germline, CDR1 SGHNT and CDR2 YYREEE (reference sequence). V dropped 4 bases and J dropped 4; count of bases not matched to a gene: 6. The CDR3 length is 14 residues. This chain's CDR3 is CASSVQGALYGYTF. CDR3 DNA: TGTGCCAGCAGCGTTCAGGGGGCTCTCTATGGCTACACCTTC.

This chain links TRBV14 with TRBJ1-1; D remains ambiguous. V was trimmed by 2 bases and J by 3 bases, leaving 10 bases between them. Germline V gene lookup returns CDR1 SGHDN and CDR2 FVKESK. This CDR3 contains 14 residues. The CDR3 is CASSQYATYTEAFF. The CDR3, as DNA: TGTGCCAGCAGCCAATATGCGACATACACTGAAGCTTTCTTT. Filled out from reference TRBV14 and TRBJ1-1, the complete variable domain reads EAGVTQFPSHSVIEKGQTVTLRCDPISGHDNLYWYRRVMGKEIKFLLHFVKESKQDESGMPNNRFLAERTGGTYSTLKVQPAELEDSGVYFCASSQYATYTEAFFGQGTRLTVV.

The chain recombines TRBV2 with TRBJ1-1, with TRBD1 matching 12 bases. The CDR3 loop spans 17 amino acids. The V and J ends lost 5 bases and 3 bases, in that order; junction bases with no gene match: 10. CDR1 and CDR2 from the germline V gene are SNHLY and FYNNEI. The CDR3 nucleotides read TGTGCCAGCAGTTTGGGACAGGGGGCAAATTGGGACACTGAAGCTTTCTTT. Translated, it gives CASSLGQGANWDTEAFF.

The V call is TRBV6-2 or TRBV6-3, the J call TRBJ1-5; 7 bases are a match to TRBD1. Losses at the gene ends were 6 bases for V and 4 bases for J; bases not matched to a gene: 9. The CDR3 totals 15 residues. Per the germline V gene, CDR1 is MNHEY and CDR2 is SVGEGT. CDR3 sequence reads: CASSLTGTANQPQHF. The CDR3 DNA sequence: TGTGCCAGCAGCCTTACAGGGACAGCAAATCAGCCCCAGCATTTT.

The V gene is TRBV7-3, the J gene TRBJ2-1; 7 bases align to TRBD1. The ends lost 6 bases at V and 2 bases at J; junction bases unmatched: 7. This CDR3 has 15 amino acids. Germline CDR1 reads SGHTA; CDR2 reads FQGTGA. The CDR3, as DNA: TGTGCCAGCAGGGTGGACAGGAACACCTACAATGAGCAGTTCTTC. Encoded protein: CASRVDRNTYNEQFF.

This CDR3 is CASSPPEQPNQPQHF. Here the CDR3 DNA reads TGTGCCAGCTCACCACCGGAACAGCCAAATCAGCCCCAGCATTTT. V usage is TRBV18 and J usage is TRBJ1-5; no clear D. The V and J ends lost 0 bases and 4 bases respectively, with 10 bases between them. From germline, CDR1 is KGHSH and CDR2 LQKENI. The CDR3 extends over 15 amino acids. Together with reference TRBV18 and TRBJ1-5, the CDR3 gives the full variable domain: NAGVMQNPRHLVRRRGQEARLRCSPMKGHSHVYWYRQLPEEGLKFMVYLQKENIIDESGMPKERFSAEFPKEGPSILRIQQVVRGDSAAYFCASSPPEQPNQPQHFGDGTRLSIL.

The V call is TRBV5-4, the J call TRBJ1-3; D uncertain. Trimming took 0 bases from V and 0 from J, leaving 7 bases between them. This CDR3 has 15 amino acids. CDR1 and CDR2 from the germline V gene are SGHNT and YYREEE (reference sequence). CDR3 sequence (DNA): TGTGCCAGCAGCTTGGATCTGAGCTCTGGAAACACCATATATTTT. This translates into CASSLDLSSGNTIYF.

This clone was picked up a small number of times. The chain joins TRBV7-8 to TRBJ1-1, with 8 bases aligning to TRBD1. V gave up 2 bases and J gave up 5 bases; unmatched junction bases: 10. CDR3 size: 16 residues. The germline CDR1 and CDR2 sequences are SGHVS and FQNEAQ. The CDR3 DNA reads as TGTGCCAGCAGCTTATTGGGGACAGGCAAAGTGACTGAAGCTTTCTTT. Its protein product is CASSLLGTGKVTEAFF. Filled out from reference TRBV7-8 and TRBJ1-1, the complete variable domain reads GAGVSQSPRYKVAKRGQDVALRCDPISGHVSLFWYQQALGQGPEFLTYFQNEAQLDKSGLPSDRFFAERPEGSVSTLKIQRTQQEDSAVYLCASSLLGTGKVTEAFFGQGTRLTVV.

The chain is built from TRBV9 and TRBJ1-6; no definite D call. Germline V gene sequence: CDR1 SGDLS, CDR2 YYNGEE. The CDR3 has 17 amino acids. Trimming removed 4 bases from V and 0 bases from J, with 14 bases in between. This CDR3 is CASSPPGESSYNSPLHF. The DNA for the CDR3 is TGTGCCAGCAGCCCTCCCGGGGAGAGCTCCTATAATTCACCCCTCCACTTT.

V and J are TRBV10-3 and TRBJ1-3, with a weak D call TRBD1 (6 bases). The CDR3 covers 13 residues. Germline values: CDR1 ENHRY, CDR2 SYGVKD. V was shortened by 10 bases and J by 4 bases, with 14 bases between the two germline ends. Written as DNA, the CDR3 is TGTGCCACCGGCGGGGGGCCAGGAAACACCATATATTTT. It specifies CATGGGPGNTIYF.